Listed below are T cell receptor beta chains from one sample, sequenced in a study of brain T cells in children with intractable seizures. Produced via immunoSEQ multiplex PCR; TCRdb's table is partial and in-frame only. The data hold about 350,000 clones, with approximately 93% observed a single time. This sample comprised peripheral blood, obtained less than 6 months after surgery. The receptors come from a boy in the first two years of life with tuberous sclerosis and intractable seizures. CDR3s include the opening cysteine and the closing phenylalanine or tryptophan. A D gene is named only where the DNA matches it firmly. The size of a clone is reported for some rows only, either as once, few or many, or as a class for expanded clones.

V gene	J gene	D gene	clone size	CDR3 protein	CDR3 DNA
TRBV5-6	TRBJ2-1	.	.	CASRTGPTRDEQFF	TGTGCCAGCAGAACCGGGCCGACTAGGGATGAGCAGTTCTTC
TRBV5-4	TRBJ2-5	.	.	CASSSSRVETQYF	TGTGCCAGCAGCTCCAGTAGGGTAGAGACCCAGTACTTC
TRBV2	TRBJ1-1	TRBD1	.	CASSNPWDSEAFF	TGTGCCAGCAGTAATCCGTGGGACAGTGAAGCTTTCTTT
TRBV7-6	TRBJ2-7	.	.	CASSLTDSYEQYF	TGTGCCAGCAGCTTGACCGATTCCTACGAGCAGTACTTC
TRBV24-1	TRBJ2-7	TRBD2	.	CATSDMGGREQYF	TGTGCCACCAGTGATATGGGAGGGCGCGAGCAGTACTTC
TRBV5-6	TRBJ1-6	.	.	CASSFAGSSGYSPLHF	TGTGCCAGCAGCTTTGCAGGGAGCAGCGGGTATTCACCCCTCCACTTT
TRBV6-1	TRBJ1-2	.	.	CASSEQGYGYTF	TGTGCCAGCAGTGAACAGGGTTATGGCTACACCTTC
TRBV10-2	TRBJ1-5	TRBD1	.	CASSESGTGGVQPQHF	TGCGCCAGCAGTGAGTCGGGGACAGGGGGGGTTCAGCCCCAGCATTTT
TRBV4-1	TRBJ1-1	.	.	CASSQVPGQKNTEAFF	TGCGCCAGCAGCCAAGTGCCTGGACAGAAGAACACTGAAGCTTTCTTT
TRBV30	TRBJ2-7	.	.	CAWSRFQGYEQYF	TGTGCCTGGAGTCGATTCCAGGGCTACGAGCAGTACTTC
TRBV27	TRBJ1-1	.	.	CASSLEGWTEAFF	TGTGCCAGCAGTTTAGAGGGTTGGACTGAAGCTTTCTTT
TRBV7-3	TRBJ2-2	TRBD1	.	CASSLRGQGHYTGELFF	TGTGCCAGCAGCTTAAGGGGACAGGGGCATTACACCGGGGAGCTGTTTTTT
TRBV3-1/TRBV3-2	TRBJ1-2	TRBD1	few	CASSQTGVRDGYTF	TGTGCCAGCAGTCAGACAGGGGTTAGAGATGGCTACACCTTC
TRBV10-3	TRBJ1-1	TRBD1	once	CAISGQGGTEAFF	TGTGCCATCAGTGGACAGGGCGGCACTGAAGCTTTCTTT
TRBV6-4	TRBJ1-1	.	.	CASSDDGNTEAFF	TGTGCCAGCAGTGACGACGGGAACACTGAAGCTTTCTTT
TRBV12-3/TRBV12-4	TRBJ1-1	.	.	CASSLGGLEAFF	TGTGCCAGCAGTTTAGGAGGGCTTGAAGCTTTCTTT